This record covers a single T cell receptor beta chain. The protocol was immunoSEQ multiplex PCR, while the TCRdb copy is restricted to in-frame clones and leaves out a portion. The sample lists 72,000 or so clones; roughly 90% were seen once. This sample stems from a study of PD-L1 blockade in urothelial cancer. Study-level background: The year 2014 saw patients start atezolizumab, 1,200 mg intravenously every 3 weeks.

Time point reported: peripheral blood 6 weeks after treatment start. The number of samples from each patient was between 1 and 8, taken pretreatment and on-treatment. Germline CDR1 MGHDK, CDR2 SYGVNS. There are 14 residues in the CDR3. V shed 4 bases and J shed 11 bases, with 20 bases lying between them. The J gene is TRBJ1-1, the V gene TRBV25-1; maybe TRBD1 (5 bases). This clonotype was sampled from a man between 60 and 75 years old with urothelial cancer. Here the sequenced sample was PBMCs, taken around atezolizumab (anti-PD-L1) treatment. The CDR3 loop reads CASSGRRDGSNAFF. CDR3 in DNA: TGTGCCAGCAGTGGACGCCGGGACGGGAGCAACGCTTTCTTT.